This is a list of T cell receptor beta chains from one sample in a study of cytomegalovirus exposure and HLA in healthy donors. Using immunoSEQ multiplex PCR, the repertoire was profiled, and TCRdb retains in-frame clones only, with some absent. The repertoire has fewer than 250,000 clones, approximately 87% of them found once; the top ten carry 5.5% to 7%. The specimen was PBMCs. The receptor set was obtained from a young woman in good health and CMV-seronegative. The CDR3 runs from the conserved cysteine through the conserved F or W. D genes are given only for firm matches. Part of the rows lack a size; the others show once, few, many or a class for expanded clones.

TRBJ1-1 | . | TRBV30 | once | CASTGWGRRRAFF | TGTGCCTCTACGGGATGGGGGCGTAGGAGGGCTTTCTTT
TRBJ2-1 | . | TRBV7-3 | . | CASSFRRVGSYNEQFF | TGTGCCAGCAGCTTTAGGAGGGTGGGCTCCTACAATGAGCAGTTCTTC
TRBJ1-6 | TRBD1 | TRBV19 | . | CASRTTGSSSPLHF | TGTGCCAGTAGGACGACAGGGTCGAGTTCACCCCTCCACTTT
TRBJ2-7 | TRBD1 | TRBV29-1 | . | CSVEGHGGQAYEQYF | TGCAGCGTTGAAGGCCACGGGGGACAGGCCTACGAGCAGTACTTC
TRBJ1-2 | . | TRBV30 | . | CAWSDPRSWRGGYTF | TGTGCCTGGAGTGACCCAAGGAGCTGGAGGGGAGGCTACACCTTC
TRBJ1-4 | . | TRBV9 | . | CASSALPGAVEKLFF | TGTGCCAGCAGCGCTCTACCGGGGGCGGTCGAAAAACTGTTTTTT
TRBJ1-1 | . | TRBV7-3 | . | CASSGGPNTEAFF | TGTGCCAGCAGCGGGGGTCCGAACACTGAAGCTTTCTTT
TRBJ1-4 | TRBD1 | TRBV30 | . | CAWSYGQGTTNEKLFF | TGTGCCTGGAGTTATGGACAGGGGACAACTAATGAAAAACTGTTTTTT
TRBJ2-7 | . | TRBV5-1 | . | CASSLARTVSYEQYF | TGCGCCAGCAGCTTGGCCCGGACGGTCTCCTACGAGCAGTACTTC
TRBJ2-1 | . | TRBV2 | . | CASRDNKRLGQFF | TGTGCCAGCAGGGACAATAAAAGATTGGGGCAGTTCTTC
TRBJ2-5 | . | TRBV5-1 | . | CASKVGGVQETQYF | TGCGCCAGCAAGGTGGGCGGGGTCCAAGAGACCCAGTACTTC
TRBJ1-4 | TRBD1 | TRBV30 | . | CAWSRQGDREKLFF | TGTGCCTGGAGTCGGCAGGGGGACCGTGAAAAACTGTTTTTT
TRBJ2-5 | TRBD1 | TRBV15 | . | CATSRPTGGAETQYF | TGTGCCACCAGCAGGCCCACAGGGGGCGCAGAGACCCAGTACTTC
TRBJ1-2 | . | TRBV29-1 | . | CSVDTMGAGYGYTF | TGCAGCGTTGACACGATGGGAGCCGGGTATGGCTACACCTTC
TRBJ1-5 | . | TRBV2 | . | CASSGELGNQPQHF | TGTGCCAGCAGTGGGGAGTTGGGCAATCAGCCCCAGCATTTT
TRBJ1-5 | TRBD1 | TRBV6-1 | . | CASSEAGTGGEPQHF | TGTGCCAGCAGTGAAGCCGGGACAGGGGGCGAGCCCCAGCATTTT
TRBJ2-2 | . | TRBV5-4 | . | CASSFPDTGELFF | TGTGCCAGCAGCTTCCCTGACACCGGGGAGCTGTTTTTT
TRBJ2-7 | . | TRBV6-5 | . | CASSPGPTYEQYF | TGTGCCAGCAGCCCGGGACCGACCTACGAGCAGTACTTC
TRBJ1-6 | . | TRBV5-6 | . | CASSWTGRQGSPLHF | TGTGCCAGCAGCTGGACGGGACGGCAAGGCTCACCCCTCCACTTT
TRBJ1-1 | TRBD1 | TRBV5-6 | once | CASSPGTGGRGNTEAFF | TGTGCCAGCAGCCCAGGGACAGGGGGCCGGGGAAACACTGAAGCTTTCTTT
TRBJ1-2 | . | TRBV5-1 | . | CASSLVGQGGSGYTF | TGCGCCAGCAGCTTGGTGGGTCAGGGAGGGAGCGGCTACACCTTC
TRBJ1-5 | TRBD1 | TRBV2 | . | CASSLTGNNQPQHF | TGTGCCAGCAGCCTGACAGGGAACAATCAGCCCCAGCATTTT
TRBJ2-3 | TRBD1 | TRBV5-6 | . | CASSPYTGEDTQYF | TGTGCCAGCAGCCCGTATACAGGGGAAGATACGCAGTATTTT
TRBJ1-1 | . | TRBV5-1 | . | CASSLGTPGAGTEAFF | TGCGCCAGCAGCTTGGGTACTCCGGGGGCCGGCACTGAAGCTTTCTTT
TRBJ1-4 | . | TRBV2 | . | CASSEAGPGMGFATNEKLFF | TGTGCCAGCAGTGAAGCAGGACCGGGAATGGGCTTTGCAACTAATGAAAAACTGTTTTTT
TRBJ2-5 | TRBD2 | TRBV10-3 | . | CAISGRERGNSGARETQYF | TGTGCCATCAGTGGGAGGGAAAGGGGAAATAGCGGGGCGCGGGAGACCCAGTACTTC
TRBJ2-7 | . | TRBV23-1 | . | CASSHTGDEGYEQYF | TGCGCCAGCAGTCACACGGGGGACGAGGGGTACGAGCAGTACTTC
TRBJ2-7 | TRBD1 | TRBV28 | few | CASSYRQGSYEQYF | TGTGCCAGCAGCTACCGACAGGGTTCCTACGAGCAGTACTTC
TRBJ1-2 | TRBD1 | TRBV6-6 | . | CASSSDRAAYGYTF | TGTGCCAGCAGTTCGGACAGGGCGGCTTATGGCTACACCTTC
TRBJ1-2 | TRBD1 | TRBV7-6 | few | CASSTRTGSGYTF | TGTGCCAGCAGCACCCGGACAGGGAGCGGCTACACCTTC
TRBJ2-3 | TRBD2 | TRBV5-4 | . | CASSFGSGVTDTQYF | TGTGCCAGCAGCTTCGGTAGCGGGGTCACAGATACGCAGTATTTT
TRBJ2-3 | TRBD2 | TRBV5-6 | . | CASSSLVAGGDTQYF | TGTGCCAGCAGCTCACTTGTGGCGGGGGGGGATACGCAGTATTTT
TRBJ2-5 | TRBD2 | TRBV9 | . | CASSVAFRGSGRALETQYF | TGTGCCAGCAGCGTAGCTTTCCGTGGAAGCGGGAGGGCCCTAGAGACCCAGTACTTC
TRBJ2-7 | . | TRBV11-2 | . | CASSLGQGGEQYF | TGTGCCAGCAGCTTAGGTCAGGGTGGCGAGCAGTACTTC
TRBJ1-5 | TRBD1 | TRBV28 | . | CASSRQGDPNQPQHF | TGTGCCAGCAGTCGACAGGGAGACCCCAATCAGCCCCAGCATTTT
TRBJ1-1 | . | TRBV6-1 | . | CASSEAWGPTEAFF | TGTGCCAGCAGTGAAGCGTGGGGCCCCACTGAAGCTTTCTTT
TRBJ1-2 | . | TRBV7-9 | few | CASSLDYYGYTF | TGTGCCAGCAGCTTAGATTACTATGGCTACACCTTC
TRBJ2-3 | TRBD2 | TRBV5-4 | . | CASSGGLADFTDTQYF | TGTGCCAGCAGCGGGGGACTAGCGGACTTCACAGATACGCAGTATTTT
TRBJ1-1 | TRBD1 | TRBV5-1 | few | CASNTGGSNTEAFF | TGCGCCAGCAATACAGGGGGTTCAAACACTGAAGCTTTCTTT
TRBJ2-3 | . | TRBV5-1 | . | CASSTGTTDTQYF | TGCGCCAGCAGCACCGGGACTACAGATACGCAGTATTTT
TRBJ1-2 | . | TRBV6-5 | . | CASSRDNRAGYTF | TGTGCCAGCAGTAGGGATAACAGGGCTGGCTACACCTTC
TRBJ2-7 | . | TRBV11-2 | . | CASSFGDSYEQYF | TGTGCCAGCAGCTTTGGGGATTCCTACGAGCAGTACTTC
TRBJ1-2 | . | TRBV2 | . | CASSAGGPGYGYTF | TGTGCCAGCAGTGCGGGGGGGCCTGGCTATGGCTACACCTTC
TRBJ1-2 | . | TRBV9 | . | CASSASGYDGYTF | TGTGCCAGCAGCGCCTCAGGGTACGATGGCTACACCTTC
TRBJ2-7 | TRBD2 | TRBV25-1 | . | CASSEDIAGVSYEQYF | TGTGCCAGCAGTGAAGATATAGCGGGAGTTTCCTACGAGCAGTACTTC
TRBJ2-1 | . | TRBV2 | . | CASSVRVGNEQFF | TGTGCCAGCAGTGTTCGGGTAGGGAATGAGCAGTTCTTC
TRBJ1-2 | TRBD1 | TRBV18 | . | CASSPPSRDRGGYTF | TGTGCCAGCTCACCACCAAGCCGGGACAGGGGGGGCTACACCTTC
TRBJ2-5 | . | TRBV9 | . | CASSGTEPGETQYF | TGTGCCAGCAGCGGGACAGAGCCTGGAGAGACCCAGTACTTC
TRBJ2-1 | . | TRBV4-1 | . | CASSDLGYYNEQFF | TGCGCCAGCAGCGATTTGGGCTATTACAATGAGCAGTTCTTC
TRBJ1-6 | . | TRBV30 | . | CAWKVGSPLHF | TGTGCCTGGAAGGTGGGATCACCCCTCCACTTT
TRBJ1-5 | . | TRBV19 | . | CASSSRRFDQPQHF | TGTGCCAGTAGCTCCAGGAGGTTCGATCAGCCCCAGCATTTT
TRBJ2-2 | TRBD2 | TRBV18 | . | CASSREASGPGELFF | TGTGCCAGCTCACGAGAGGCTAGCGGCCCCGGGGAGCTGTTTTTT
TRBJ2-3 | TRBD1 | TRBV10-3 | . | CAIKPGQGTDTQYF | TGTGCCATCAAGCCGGGACAGGGCACAGATACGCAGTATTTT
TRBJ2-2 | TRBD1 | TRBV15 | . | CATSSDSGGTGELFF | TGTGCCACCAGCAGCGATTCAGGGGGCACCGGGGAGCTGTTTTTT
TRBJ1-2 | . | TRBV6-5 | few | CASKAGTDGYTF | TGTGCCAGCAAAGCCGGGACGGATGGCTACACCTTC